Below, 8 T cell receptor beta chains from the same sample are listed, as sequenced in a study of blood T cell repertoires in COVID-19. This table comes from immunoSEQ multiplex PCR, and its TCRdb copy is limited to in-frame clones, with some not included. The data show approximately 100,000 clones, 82% seen once. Sequencing was performed on peripheral blood. These TCRs come from a man in his fifties or sixties with acute or convalescent COVID-19.

The genes are TRBV6-6 and TRBJ2-7; possible D gene TRBD2, 6 bases. Germline lookup yields CDR1 MNHNY and CDR2 SVGAGI (reference sequence). V dropped 9 bases and J dropped 3 bases, with 15 bases sitting between them. There are 13 residues in the CDR3. This CDR3 is CASLGDSRYEQYF. CDR3 nucleotide sequence: TGTGCCAGTCTGGGGGACTCTCGCTACGAGCAGTACTTC.

This chain uses TRBV5-1 with TRBJ2-1, with TRBD1 matching 7 bases. The CDR3 is 15 residues long. The germline V gene encodes CDR1 SGHRS and CDR2 YFSETQ. Germline trimming cut 2 bases from V and 6 bases from J; bases unmatched to any gene: 8. CDR3 in DNA: TGCGCCAGCAGCTTAAGCACAGGGGTTGGCAATGAGCAGTTCTTC. Its translation is CASSLSTGVGNEQFF. Together with reference TRBV5-1 and TRBJ2-1, the CDR3 gives the full variable domain: KAGVTQTPRYLIKTRGQQVTLSCSPISGHRSVSWYQQTPGQGLQFLFEYFSETQRNKGNFPGRFSGRQFSNSRSEMNVSTLELGDSALYLCASSLSTGVGNEQFFGPGTRLTVL.

The chain is built from TRBV9 and TRBJ1-1; D may be TRBD1 (6 bases). Trimming removed 0 bases at V and 0 bases at J, with 9 bases between. The length of the CDR3 is 15 residues. The germline V gene has CDR1 SGDLS and CDR2 YYNGEE. This chain's CDR3 is CASSVASGVNTEAFF. CDR3 sequence (DNA): TGTGCCAGCAGCGTAGCCTCAGGGGTGAACACTGAAGCTTTCTTT. The whole variable domain, remainder taken from reference TRBV9 and TRBJ1-1, is DSGVTQTPKHLITATGQRVTLRCSPRSGDLSVYWYQQSLDQGLQFLIQYYNGEERAKGNILERFSAQQFPDLHSELNLSSLELGDSALYFCASSVASGVNTEAFFGQGTRLTVV.

In its sample, this clone was seen once. The chain is built from TRBV6-5 and TRBJ2-2, with 8 nucleotides matching TRBD1. Losses at the gene ends were 10 bases for V and 8 bases for J; bases not matched to a gene: 9. This CDR3 spans 13 amino acids. Germline V gene sequence: CDR1 MNHEY, CDR2 SVGAGI. CDR3 sequence: CATRDRHFGELFF. The CDR3 region has the DNA TGTGCCACCAGGGACAGGCACTTTGGGGAGCTGTTTTTT.

This clone was picked up one time. The chain combines TRBV5-6 with TRBJ2-7; 13 bases are a match to TRBD2. Germline loops: CDR1 SGHDT, CDR2 YYEEEE. V lost 4 bases and J lost 4; bases outside the gene matches: 5. This CDR3 contains 15 residues. The CDR3 protein is CASSTGLAGVYEQYF. CDR3 DNA: TGTGCCAGCAGCACCGGACTAGCGGGAGTTTACGAGCAGTACTTC.

The V and J genes are TRBV7-8 and TRBJ1-5; TRBD1 matches 8 bases. The CDR3 length is 15 residues. V lost 5 bases and J lost 7; bases outside the gene matches: 10. Germline assignment: CDR1 SGHVS and CDR2 FQNEAQ. The CDR3 coding sequence is TGTGCCAGCAGCCCCGGTACAGGGGACAGGCAGCCCCAGCATTTT. Protein product: CASSPGTGDRQPQHF.

This clone showed up just once. The V and J genes are TRBV13 and TRBJ1-1, with 7 bases fitting TRBD1. Germline CDR1 and CDR2: PRHDT and FYEKMQ (reference sequence). The CDR3 consists of 15 residues. V trimming: 5 bases; J trimming: 3 bases; junction bases outside the gene matches: 9. The DNA for the CDR3 is TGTGCCAGCAGCCACGCGACAGGGCTGTACACTGAAGCTTTCTTT. This encodes CASSHATGLYTEAFF.

A few counts support this clone. This rearrangement joins TRBV18 to TRBJ1-5; 11 nucleotides match TRBD1. Per the germline V gene, CDR1 is KGHSH and CDR2 is LQKENI. V was clipped by 3 bases and J by 0 bases; unmatched bases: 7. The CDR3 loop spans 18 amino acids. CDR3: CASSPADRGLYSNQPQHF. Written as DNA, the CDR3 is TGTGCCAGCTCACCCGCGGACAGGGGGCTATATAGCAATCAGCCCCAGCATTTT.